A single sample gave rise to the 26 T cell receptor beta chains below, sequenced in a study of T cell clonotyping in hematopoietic cell transplantation. Time point given: recipient sample about 28 days before transplant, after cytoreduction. Libraries were prepared by immunoSEQ multiplex PCR; TCRdb keeps only in-frame clonotypes and omits some of them. The sample lists approximately 41,000 clones; 85% were seen once. The input for sequencing was peripheral blood mononuclear cells, taken before stem cell transplant. These receptors all stem from a man in his 60s with acute myeloid leukemia. Some clones in this sample may be carry-over from other donors' samples.

This clone was counted between two and nine times. The chain carries TRBV4-3 and TRBJ2-3, with 8 positions matching TRBD2. Per germline, CDR1 LGHNA and CDR2 YSLEER. V trimming: 4 bases; J trimming: 3 bases; junction bases outside the gene matches: 9. This CDR3 is built from 16 residues. CDR3 bases: TGCGCCAGCAGCCCCACCCTCGGGGGGGGAACAGATACGCAGTATTTT. This gives the protein CASSPTLGGGTDTQYF.

V gene TRBV5-8 combines with J gene TRBJ1-2, with no clear D. V lost 0 bases, J lost 4 bases, and 7 bases lay in between. The length of the CDR3 is 13 residues. Germline values: CDR1 SGHTS, CDR2 YDEGEE. CDR3 in DNA: TGTGCCAGCAGCTTGGTAACGTCCTATGGCTACACCTTC. Its protein is CASSLVTSYGYTF.

The V gene is TRBV4-2, the J gene TRBJ1-3; D uncertain. The CDR3 has 16 residues. Between the trimmed V and J ends, which lost 1 base and 0 bases, there was a span of 10 bases. CDR1 and CDR2 from the germline V gene are LGHNA and YNFKEQ. CDR3 amino acids: CASSQGAGYSGNTIYF. Here the CDR3 DNA reads TGTGCCAGCAGCCAAGGGGCAGGATACTCTGGAAACACCATATATTTT.

This clone was observed a few times. V usage is TRBV27 and J usage is TRBJ2-2, with D unresolved. This CDR3 comprises 12 residues. V gave up 6 bases and J gave up 2 bases, with 4 bases separating them. In germline, CDR1 is MNHEY, CDR2 SMNVEV (reference sequence). The CDR3 bases are TGTGCCAGCAGCTTCAACACCGGGGAGCTGTTTTTT. Translation: CASSFNTGELFF.

V usage is TRBV28 and J usage is TRBJ1-2, with a possible D match to TRBD1 (5 bases). The germline gives CDR1 MDHEN, CDR2 SYDVKM. This CDR3 is built from 17 residues. Trimming stripped 7 bases from V and 3 bases from J, with 24 bases between. The CDR3 sequence: CASIPTGRDPTDYGYTF. The CDR3 coding sequence is TGTGCCAGCATTCCCACTGGGAGGGACCCCACGGACTATGGCTACACCTTC.

The V call is TRBV7-9, the J call TRBJ1-2; D is unresolved. The CDR3 is made up of 13 amino acids. The germline gives CDR1 SEHNR, CDR2 FQNEAQ (reference sequence). With 2 bases removed from V and 2 bases from J, the gap between germline ends came to 6 bases. DNA for the CDR3: TGTGCCAGCAGCTTACCAGTCAACTATGGCTACACCTTC. The encoded protein is CASSLPVNYGYTF.

The chain employs TRBV7-8 and TRBJ2-5; no clear D gene. V lost 2 bases to trimming and J lost 0 bases, with 16 bases between them. Germline CDR1 and CDR2: SGHVS and FQNEAQ. This CDR3 has 17 residues. The CDR3 is CASSLLETSMYQETQYF. CDR3 nucleotides: TGTGCCAGCAGCTTACTGGAAACTTCGATGTACCAAGAGACCCAGTACTTC.

V is TRBV30 and J is TRBJ1-5; possible D gene TRBD1, 6 bases. There are 17 residues in the CDR3. Germline V CDR1 and CDR2: GTSNPN, SVGIG (reference sequence). Between the trimmed V and J ends, which lost 0 bases and 2 bases, there was a span of 17 bases. CDR3 residues: CAWSVERGSMGNQPQHF. CDR3 bases: TGTGCCTGGAGTGTAGAAAGGGGGAGTATGGGCAATCAGCCCCAGCATTTT.

The V gene is TRBV5-4, the J gene TRBJ1-1; D unresolved. Germline CDR1 SGHNT, CDR2 YYREEE (reference sequence). Between the trimmed V and J ends, which lost 2 bases and 0 bases, there was a span of 8 bases. The CDR3 loop spans 14 amino acids. CDR3 sequence: CASSFVSVNTEAFF. The CDR3, as DNA: TGTGCCAGCAGCTTTGTCAGTGTGAACACTGAAGCTTTCTTT. Using reference TRBV5-4 and TRBJ1-1 for the parts outside the CDR3, the full variable domain is ETGVTQSPTHLIKTRGQQVTLRCSSQSGHNTVSWYQQALGQGPQFIFQYYREEENGRGNFPPRFSGLQFPNYSSELNVNALELDDSALYLCASSFVSVNTEAFFGQGTRLTVV.

V is TRBV19 and J is TRBJ1-6; D ambiguous. The CDR3 has 18 amino acids. Trimming pared 5 bases from V and 0 bases from J, leaving 17 bases between. The germline V gene encodes CDR1 LNHDA and CDR2 SQIVND (reference sequence). The CDR3 sequence: CASSLGPSISSYNSPLHF. The DNA for the CDR3 is TGTGCCAGTAGTCTCGGGCCGTCGATTAGCTCCTATAATTCACCCCTCCACTTT.

CDR3 in DNA: TGTGCCAGCAGCTCAAGACAGGGGGGGGTCTACGAGCAGTACTTC. Protein: CASSSRQGGVYEQYF. The genes are TRBV7-2 and TRBJ2-7; 9 nucleotides match TRBD1. CDR1 is SGHTA, CDR2 FQGNSA, per germline. This CDR3 spans 15 amino acids. Trimming at V came to 4 bases and at J to 3 bases, leaving 7 bases not matched to a gene.

This clone was observed a handful of times. The chain joins TRBV19 to TRBJ1-1; TRBD1 agrees at 9 bases. CDR1 and CDR2 (germline): LNHDA, SQIVND (reference sequence). Trimming cost V 3 bases and J 6 bases; bases outside gene matches: 5. CDR3 size: 14 residues. The DNA of the CDR3 is TGTGCCAGTAGTATGGACAGGGGAAGGTCTGAAGCTTTCTTT. Its translation is CASSMDRGRSEAFF.

The chain combines TRBV2 with TRBJ1-5; tentative D call: TRBD1 (5 bases). The CDR3 is 14 residues long. Germline CDR1 reads SNHLY; CDR2 reads FYNNEI. Trimming removed 6 bases at V and 3 bases at J, with 12 bases between. This CDR3 reads CASSSQGLNQPQHF. The CDR3 DNA follows: TGTGCCAGCAGCTCCCAGGGTCTCAATCAGCCCCAGCATTTT.

Only one count was recorded for this clone. The V call is TRBV9, the J call TRBJ2-2; TRBD2 aligns across 9 bases. The CDR3 sequence is 16 residues long. V shed 4 bases, J shed 0 bases, and the junction held 4 bases outside the gene matches. From germline, CDR1 is SGDLS and CDR2 YYNGEE. The CDR3 sequence is CASSPRLAANTGELFF. In nucleotides, the CDR3 is TGTGCCAGCAGCCCGAGACTAGCGGCGAACACCGGGGAGCTGTTTTTT.

The rearrangement joins TRBV19 to TRBJ2-1; TRBD1 aligns across 11 bases. Germline-derived CDR1 and CDR2 are LNHDA and SQIVND (reference sequence). The CDR3 sequence is 14 residues long. V was clipped by 6 bases and J by 8 bases; unmatched bases: 6. The CDR3 nucleotides are TGTGCCAGTAGGACCGGGACAGGGGGATATGAGCAGTTCTTC. It yields the protein CASRTGTGGYEQFF.

V and J are TRBV5-1 and TRBJ2-6; D may be TRBD1 (6 bases). The CDR3 contains 18 residues. Trimming shortened V by 4 bases and J by 4 bases, and 21 bases separated the two germline ends. Germline assignment: CDR1 SGHRS and CDR2 YFSETQ. Here the CDR3 reads CASSRRNDERGGANVLTF. CDR3 nucleotide sequence: TGCGCCAGCAGCCGGAGGAATGATGAGAGGGGGGGGGCCAACGTCCTGACTTTC.

The chain couples TRBV4-2 to TRBJ1-2; D is ambiguous. This CDR3 has 15 amino acids. CDR1 and CDR2 (germline): LGHNA, YNFKEQ. Trimming took 1 base from V and 4 from J, leaving 13 bases between them. CDR3 sequence reads: CASSQAYGEGYGYTF. The CDR3 region has the DNA TGTGCCAGCAGCCAAGCATACGGGGAGGGCTATGGCTACACCTTC.

The chain has TRBV7-2 and TRBJ1-3; D might be TRBD1 (5 bases). This CDR3 is 15 amino acids long. V gave up 5 bases and J gave up 0 bases, with 11 bases separating them. Germline CDR1 and CDR2: SGHTA and FQGNSA. The CDR3, as DNA: TGTGCCAGCAGCCGCGGACACTCCTCTGGAAACACCATATATTTT. Amino acids: CASSRGHSSGNTIYF.

The chain uses TRBV7-3 and TRBJ1-6; 9 nucleotides align to TRBD1. Germline trimming cut 6 bases from V and 6 bases from J; bases unmatched to any gene: 3. The V gene's germline CDR1 is SGHTA and CDR2 FQGTGA. The CDR3 is made up of 14 amino acids. The chain's CDR3 is CASSADRGNSPLHF. In DNA form, the CDR3 reads TGTGCCAGCAGTGCGGACAGGGGTAATTCACCCCTCCACTTT.

CDR3: CASSKHPNTEAFF. CDR3 DNA: TGTGCCAGCAGTAAACACCCGAACACTGAAGCTTTCTTT. The rearrangement joins TRBV2 to TRBJ1-1; D is undetermined. V shed 5 bases and J shed 1 base, with 8 bases lying between them. Germline values: CDR1 SNHLY, CDR2 FYNNEI. The CDR3 consists of 13 residues. Full variable domain (remainder filled in from reference TRBV2 and TRBJ1-1): EPEVTQTPSHQVTQMGQEVILRCVPISNHLYFYWYRQILGQKVEFLVSFYNNEISEKSEIFDDQFSVERPDGSNFTLKIRSTKLEDSAMYFCASSKHPNTEAFFGQGTRLTVV.

The chain joins TRBV4-3 to TRBJ2-1; TRBD2 aligns across 8 bases. The junction had 4 bases not matched to a gene; V was cut back by 0 bases and J by 3 bases. Germline CDR1 reads LGHNA; CDR2 reads YSLEER. The CDR3 is 16 residues long. CDR3 sequence (DNA): TGCGCCAGCAGCCAAGATGGTCGGGGGGGCTACAATGAGCAGTTCTTC. Amino acids: CASSQDGRGGYNEQFF.

This chain links TRBV7-3 with TRBJ1-1; 7 nucleotides align to TRBD1. The CDR3 runs 14 residues. V was pared by 5 bases and J by 2 bases, with 5 bases of the junction left unmatched. Germline values: CDR1 SGHTA, CDR2 FQGTGA. The CDR3 DNA follows: TGTGCCAGCAGCCTACAGGGGTCTAACACTGAAGCTTTCTTT. This gives the protein CASSLQGSNTEAFF.

The chain uses TRBV30 and TRBJ1-2, with D tentatively TRBD1 (6 bases). The germline gives CDR1 GTSNPN, CDR2 SVGIG (reference sequence). The CDR3 is 13 amino acids. V lost 3 bases and J 4 bases, leaving 12 bases between the germline ends. For the CDR3, the DNA is TGTGCCTGGAGCCAAGGGGGGGTCTATGGCTACACCTTC. The encoded protein is CAWSQGGVYGYTF.

V and J are TRBV27 and TRBJ2-3; TRBD1 aligns across 7 bases. Trimming cost V 6 bases and J 0 bases; bases outside gene matches: 9. The CDR3 runs 16 residues. Germline lookup yields CDR1 MNHEY and CDR2 SMNVEV (reference sequence). The CDR3 reads CASSKGQYASTDTQYF. The CDR3 nucleotides are TGTGCCAGCAGCAAGGGACAGTACGCTAGCACAGATACGCAGTATTTT.

The chain employs TRBV5-8 and TRBJ1-5; D unresolved. Germline CDR1 reads SGHTS; CDR2 reads YDEGEE. The CDR3 runs to 12 residues. The V end lost 4 bases, the J end lost 4 bases, and 6 bases lay between the germline ends. The CDR3 DNA follows: TGTGCCAGCAGCCCCGATAATCAGCCCCAGCATTTT. This codes for CASSPDNQPQHF. Complete variable domain (other parts from reference TRBV5-8 and TRBJ1-5): EAGVTQSPTHLIKTRGQQATLRCSPISGHTSVYWYQQALGLGLQFLLWYDEGEERNRGNFPPRFSGRQFPNYSSELNVNALELEDSALYLCASSPDNQPQHFGDGTRLSIL.

This clone appeared a few times. This sequence joins TRBV2 and TRBJ2-7, with 7 bases lining up with TRBD1. There are 13 residues in the CDR3. Trimming removed 4 bases from V and 5 bases from J; junction bases left unmatched: 5. Germline V gene data show CDR1 as SNHLY and CDR2 as FYNNEI. CDR3 DNA: TGTGCCAGCAGTGGACAGGGAATGAACGAGCAGTACTTC. It is translated as CASSGQGMNEQYF. The variable domain in full, with the rest retrieved from reference TRBV2 and TRBJ2-7, is EPEVTQTPSHQVTQMGQEVILRCVPISNHLYFYWYRQILGQKVEFLVSFYNNEISEKSEIFDDQFSVERPDGSNFTLKIRSTKLEDSAMYFCASSGQGMNEQYFGPGTRLTVT.